This TCR beta chain was captured in a study of shared clonotypes between healthy human individuals. Study background: Plates per donor: three CD4 naive, three CD4 memory, two CD8 naive, one CD8 memory.

The CDR3 has 16 residues. Trimming at V came to 3 bases and at J to 7 bases, leaving 5 bases not matched to a gene. Per the germline V gene, CDR1 is KGHSH and CDR2 is LQKENI. Clones were sequenced by immunoSEQ multiplex PCR, and TCRdb holds only the in-frame ones, with some missing. The sample carries some 2 million clones, 85% to 95% recorded once. Study conclusions and caveats: Sampling involved blood alone; tissue repertoires likely differ.

As to this clone: Its antigen remains unidentified.

Sequencing was done on a sample of naive CD4+ T cells sorted from blood. Subset meaning: CD45RA+ positively selected. The TCR comes from a man aged 18 to 35 in good health. The chain is built from TRBV18 and TRBJ1-6, with 11 bases that match TRBD1. CDR3 sequence: CASSPTWDRGNSPLHF. As DNA, the CDR3 is TGTGCCAGCTCACCGACCTGGGACAGGGGGAATTCACCCCTCCACTTT.